This T cell receptor beta chain was sequenced during a study of cytomegalovirus exposure and HLA in healthy donors (dated by TCRdb to 2016 to 2017). Broadly, across the study: According to an earlier analysis of several hundred of the donors, roughly 180 million T cells yielded roughly 100 million unique TCR beta sequences and around 280 Gb of sequence data. To decide whether each TCR beta V gene segment behaved as functional or pseudogenic, an earlier analysis of approximately 620 of the donors relied on high-throughput TCR beta sequencing. The T cell repertoires of 666 subjects were profiled by immunosequencing and related to cytomegalovirus serostatus. Typing coverage varied by locus: roughly 620-640 donors for A, B, C, DRB1 and DQB1; roughly 510 for DQA1; some 610 for DPA1; 450 to 480 for DPB1. In a later analysis, previously published TCR beta repertoires from some 640 donors were re-analyzed and high-resolution HLA genotyping was added so that TCR occurrence patterns could be studied. Both class I and class II loci were covered by HLA typing, at four-digit resolution. To predict cytomegalovirus infection status, the study brought together high-throughput TCR immunosequencing, statistical association of individual TCRs with disease status, and machine learning. An early release covering about 600 HLA-typed donors comprised roughly 300 gigabases of sequencing data and tens of millions of unique TCR sequences. The genetic ancestry cluster associated with self-reported Caucasian donors included over 80% of the roughly 380 genotyped donors. Donor age, sex, ethnicity and CMV serostatus were collected together with the repertoire data. In addition to the first cohort of several hundred subjects, a separate validation cohort of some 120 different subjects was used. In a later genetic analysis, genome-wide SNP genotypes for about three fifths of the 666 donors were used, and that subset was treated as a discovery cohort. The later analysis used no new phenotypic data to find candidate immune exposures, relying instead on TCR beta sequences and their occurrence across donors. Because of strong linkage in the cohort, five DR-DQ haplotypes were treated as single units for association and clustering. All discovery cohort repertoires had been generated using a single sequencing platform. The study was designed to test whether signatures of past pathogen exposure could be identified by cataloging public T cell receptors. Among a few hundred genotyped donors of the cohort, an average of 235,054 unique TCR beta nucleotide sequences were sequenced per donor, 15% to 20% of them non-productive. General findings and caveats noted by the study authors: About 15 rarely observed V segments, including chromosome 9 orphons, were excluded from the earlier analysis of some 590 of the donors because counts were too low. In vitro tests confirmed that three of the cytomegalovirus-associated TCR beta chains recognize cytomegalovirus antigens. The sequencing pipeline was judged likely to have produced a cluster of highly shared sequence variants as a technical artifact. It was suggested by the authors that the approach could potentially be generalized to other disease states and immunological phenotypes. For the cohort, immune exposure information was limited to CMV serostatus. A further reported finding was that TCR beta sequences accurately predicted the HLA-A and HLA-B alleles for most subjects in the first cohort. An earlier analysis of around 500 of the donors showed that most TCR beta V segments appeared in productive rearrangements either about 87% or about 30% of the time, which broadly matched IMGT annotations. According to a later genetic analysis, donors in an Asian-associated ancestry cluster had fewer N-insertions in productive TCRs than the approximately 610-donor mean. Sequencing depth was assumed to be roughly uniform across donors in the presence/absence analyses, though that assumption may not hold. In a later analysis, 16,951 TCR beta sequences were associated with specific HLA alleles at a false discovery rate of 0.05. Because HLA typing was missing for some donors at each locus, association tests included only the typed subset. Cytomegalovirus status was reported to be diagnosed by the classifier with high specificity and sensitivity in both the original and validation cohorts. Most TCR sequences were observed very rarely across donors, whereas some public TCRs were present in many individuals. In a later analysis, HLA-associated TCR beta chains showed more clonal expansion and lower generation probabilities than non-associated chains that were equally common. A later analysis found that TCR association rates varied across HLA loci, with DRB1 alleles showing the most associated TCRs and HLA-C alleles the fewest. Correlated functional status among segregating V segments might reflect linkage disequilibrium, but an unknown experimental factor could not be ruled out. An association between a missense DCLRE1C variant and V-gene and J-gene trimming of TCR beta chains was found in a later genetic analysis and replicated in an independent cohort. Because the 87-base-pair reads could not distinguish some IMGT-functional V segments, including TRBV6-2 and TRBV6-3, those segments were excluded. Most CMV-associated TCR beta chains appeared to be HLA-restricted in a later analysis, and the HLA associations seemed to be driven largely by CMV exposure. When HLA alleles, especially DR and DQ, strongly co-occurred, attributing TCR associations to individual alleles was difficult. The study gave a list of 150 to 200 TCR beta chains associated with cytomegalovirus. Several of the top co-occurrence clusters appeared to be linked to parvovirus B19, influenza, CMV and Epstein-Barr virus, according to a later analysis. Only TCR beta chains were sequenced in this cohort, and the absence of alpha or paired-chain data limited detectable features.

The cohort consisted of fewer than 700 healthy bone marrow donors. At the time of sampling, every cohort member was nominally healthy, though immune exposures that went unrecorded were likely present. The donor tested CMV seronegative, placing the donor among the 350 to 400 seronegative members of the cohort. Each donor provided a peripheral blood sample, and peripheral blood mononuclear cells were used for TCR beta sequencing. Genomic DNA was extracted from the blood cell samples with the Qiagen DNeasy Blood Extraction Kit. The CDR3 goes from the cysteine to the phenylalanine over 13 residues. Just CDR3 DNA is preserved here, 39 bases in frame from base 1. As encoded in the germline V gene, CDR1 is MNHNS while CDR2 is SASEGT. Trimming removed 7 bases from V and 7 bases from J, leaving 13 bases between the germline ends. On this clone itself: Its antigen target is currently unknown. No much larger clone is present one base from it, and per-base qualities are unavailable.

Library prep was done by the immunoSEQ multiplex PCR assay. For the multiplex PCR, a mixture combining 60 forward primers for TCR Vbeta segments and 13 reverse primers for TCR Jbeta segments was used. The CDR3 region of rearranged TCR beta genes was amplified from genomic DNA by a multiplex PCR assay. On the Illumina HiSeq System, the amplified TCR beta libraries were sequenced as 87-base-pair reads. Regarding the original processing steps: Across the roughly 700 repertoires, a later analysis counted tens of millions of unique TCR beta chains, roughly 11 million of which were shared by at least two donors. To remove PCR and sequencing errors, raw reads were error-corrected and collapsed into unique sequences using a nearest-neighbor algorithm that merged closely related sequences. CDR3 sequences were aligned to IMGT reference sequences to assign V, D and J gene segments. For a sequence to be retained, a match of at least six nucleotides was required to both a V gene segment and a J gene segment. A rearrangement counted as productive if the CDR3 had no stop codons and remained in frame with V and J, and every other rearrangement counted as non-productive. Following IMGT convention, CDR3 was defined as the stretch from the second conserved V-encoded cysteine to the conserved J-encoded phenylalanine. The earlier analysis of about 530 of the donors excluded any sequence lacking an unambiguous match to a single V gene segment. An earlier analysis of approximately 590 of the donors called V segments functional above 56.7% productive rearrangements and segregating when the between-donor standard deviation exceeded 5%. A statistical classification framework was built for diagnosing cytomegalovirus status from the catalog of TCR beta chain sequences. In a later analysis, TCR nucleotide sequences were compared against IMGT/GENE-DB human TR gene sequences so that V and J genes could be assigned. In a later analysis, CDR3 sequences and most-parsimonious VDJ recombination scenarios were assigned using the TCRdist pipeline. A later analysis defined each TCR beta chain by its CDR3 amino acid sequence plus V-gene family, and excluded reads lacking a unique V-gene family. To address suspected cross-contamination and a sequencing artifact, a later analysis removed roughly 580 highly shared, low-generation-probability nucleotide sequences. For each public chain, a later analysis derived a clonal expansion index from normalized ranks of inferred template counts within each repertoire. In a later analysis, generation probabilities were computed using a VDJ recombination model fitted to out-of-frame rearrangements, and the results were checked against IGoR. In a later analysis, hypergeometric tests were used to score TCR-TCR, TCR-HLA and TCR-CMV co-occurrence, with a repertoire-size bias correction applied to TCR pairs. To estimate false discovery rates, a later analysis permuted the HLA or CMV assignments 20 times. A later analysis grouped co-occurring TCRs with DBSCAN, adding TCRdist sequence similarity when clustering within HLA-allele-positive subsets. For co-occurrence clustering, repertoires with fewer than 30,000 or more than 120,000 public chains were excluded, along with roughly 5 repertoires with anomalous nucleotide sharing. TCRdb limited this immuneACCESS table to in-frame rearrangements with V and J called. A share of clones is missing; checked studies link under half to unresolved V genes, and the rest is unexplained. Clone size and V and J calls were adopted from that table, with D and trimming inferred from the DNA. In this sample the table shows approximately 90,000 clones, about three quarters of which occur a single time. The biggest ten clones account for around 2% of the sample.

The chain joins TRBV6-1 to TRBJ1-4, and the D gene may be TRBD1, 6 bases matching. Input material: PBMCs. The TCR was taken from a boy between 10 and 17 years old in good health and CMV-seronegative. Here is the DNA: TGTGCCAGCATAACAGGGCGGGCTGAAAAACTGTTTTTT. This is translated as CASITGRAEKLFF.